Below, 4 T cell receptor beta chains from the same sample are listed, as sequenced in a study of blood T cell repertoires in COVID-19. Profiling relied on immunoSEQ multiplex PCR, and the TCRdb table lists in-frame clones only, not all of them. The sample yields 300,000 to 400,000 clones, about nine tenths seen once. The sample consisted of peripheral blood. The source is a man aged 45-65 years with active or convalescent COVID-19.

This chain joins TRBV28 and TRBJ2-3, with 10 bases fitting TRBD1. J lost 3 bases, V lost 3 bases, and 3 bases had no gene match. The germline V gene has CDR1 MDHEN and CDR2 SYDVKM. The CDR3 is made up of 15 amino acids. The CDR3 bases are TGTGCCAGCAGTTTGGGGGACAGGGGTACAGATACGCAGTATTTT. It encodes CASSLGDRGTDTQYF.

The chain joins TRBV2 to TRBJ2-3, with 7 bases that match TRBD2. Germline V gives CDR1 SNHLY, CDR2 FYNNEI. The CDR3 is 15 amino acids. J lost 4 bases, V lost 3 bases, and 7 bases had no gene match. The CDR3 is CASSEGGSPPDTQYF. DNA of the CDR3: TGTGCCAGCAGTGAGGGCGGGAGCCCCCCAGATACGCAGTATTTT.

V gene TRBV5-4 combines with J gene TRBJ2-7, with D possibly matching TRBD2 (5 bases). The germline V and J ends were trimmed by 4 bases and 7 bases, with 18 bases remaining between them. CDR3 length equals 14 residues. In germline, CDR1 is SGHNT, CDR2 YYREEE (reference sequence). The CDR3 loop reads CASSPRQPSGEQYF. In DNA form, the CDR3 reads TGTGCCAGCAGCCCTCGGCAACCTTCGGGGGAGCAGTACTTC.

The J gene is TRBJ1-1, the V gene TRBV5-4; 7 positions match TRBD1. CDR1 is SGHNT and CDR2 is YYREEE in the germline V gene (reference sequence). There are 15 residues in the CDR3. The V gene end was trimmed by 4 bases and the J gene end by 0 bases; junction bases not matched to a gene: 6. CDR3 sequence reads: CASSTGTDMNTEAFF. The CDR3, as DNA: TGTGCCAGCAGCACCGGGACAGACATGAACACTGAAGCTTTCTTT.